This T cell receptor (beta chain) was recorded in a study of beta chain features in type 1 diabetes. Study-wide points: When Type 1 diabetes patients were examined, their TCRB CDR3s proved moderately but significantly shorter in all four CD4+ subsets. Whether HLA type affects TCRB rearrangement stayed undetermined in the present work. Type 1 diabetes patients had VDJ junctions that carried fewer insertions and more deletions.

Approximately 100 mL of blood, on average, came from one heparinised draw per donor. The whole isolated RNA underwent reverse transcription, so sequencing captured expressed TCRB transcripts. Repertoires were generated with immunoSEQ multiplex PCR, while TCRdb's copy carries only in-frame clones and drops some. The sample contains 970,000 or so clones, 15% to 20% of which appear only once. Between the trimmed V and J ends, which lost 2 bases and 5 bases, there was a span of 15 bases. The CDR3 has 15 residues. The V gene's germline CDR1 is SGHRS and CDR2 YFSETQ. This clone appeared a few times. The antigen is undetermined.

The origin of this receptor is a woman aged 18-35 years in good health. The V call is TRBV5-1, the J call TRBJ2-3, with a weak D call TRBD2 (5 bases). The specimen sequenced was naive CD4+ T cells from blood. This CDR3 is CASSLPGNLGDTQYF. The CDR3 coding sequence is TGCGCCAGCAGCTTACCGGGAAACCTTGGAGATACGCAGTATTTT.